A single sample is the source of the 31 T cell receptor beta chains below, sequenced in a study of blood T cell repertoires in COVID-19. This table comes from immunoSEQ multiplex PCR, and its TCRdb copy is limited to in-frame clones, with some not included. The table shows about 210,000 clones, with under 95% occurring only once. Source material: peripheral blood. The receptor source for this set is a man younger than 40 with acute or convalescent COVID-19.

Note on this clone: The sample contains more than one DNA sequence encoding this CDR3. The rearrangement joins TRBV6-5 to TRBJ1-5; possibly TRBD1 for D (5 bases). Germline V CDR1 and CDR2: MNHEY, SVGAGI. V was clipped by 6 bases and J by 2 bases, with 11 bases between them. The CDR3 totals 14 residues. The CDR3 DNA follows: TGTGCCAGCAGACCCGACAGAGGCAATCAGCCCCAGCATTTT. It is translated as CASRPDRGNQPQHF.

The gene calls are TRBV11-2 and TRBJ2-1; the match to TRBD2 covers 12 bases. From germline, CDR1 is SGHAT and CDR2 FQNNGV. The CDR3 sequence is 15 residues long. The V and J ends lost 1 base and 12 bases, in that order; junction bases with no gene match: 7. In nucleotides, the CDR3 is TGTGCCAGCAGCTTAGCTAGCGGGAGGGCCAGGGTGCAGTTCTTC. Its protein is CASSLASGRARVQFF.

The chain joins TRBV2 to TRBJ2-3, with TRBD2 as a possible D gene (5 bases). Germline V gives CDR1 SNHLY, CDR2 FYNNEI. The CDR3 covers 12 residues. Trimming left V 7 bases short and J 5 bases short, with 10 bases between. CDR3 sequence reads: CASNVGEDTQYF. DNA of the CDR3: TGTGCCAGCAATGTCGGGGAAGATACGCAGTATTTT.

This chain uses TRBV7-3 with TRBJ2-6, with no clear D. Trimming left V 2 bases short and J 0 bases short, with 11 bases between. Germline-derived CDR1 and CDR2 are SGHTA and FQGTGA. The CDR3 runs 17 residues. For the CDR3, the DNA is TGTGCCAGCAGCTTATCCCGCACAGTCTCTGGGGCCAACGTCCTGACTTTC. This translates into CASSLSRTVSGANVLTF.

The V call is TRBV5-1, the J call TRBJ2-7, with TRBD1 matching 7 bases. Germline V lookup: CDR1 SGHRS, CDR2 YFSETQ. CDR3 length: 12 amino acids. V gave up 8 bases and J gave up 0 bases; unmatched junction bases: 2. The CDR3: CASRQGSYEQYF. CDR3 nucleotide sequence: TGCGCCAGTAGACAGGGCTCCTACGAGCAGTACTTC.

The CDR3 loop reads CAISGGAGYEQYF. CDR3 in DNA: TGTGCCATTAGCGGGGGGGCAGGTTACGAGCAGTACTTC. The chain uses TRBV28 and TRBJ2-7; 11 bases match TRBD2. Trimming at V came to 10 bases and at J to 4 bases, leaving 6 bases not matched to a gene. Germline lookup yields CDR1 MDHEN and CDR2 SYDVKM. The CDR3 contains 13 residues.

The gene calls are TRBV18 and TRBJ2-1; tentatively, D is TRBD1 (6 bases). V gave up 8 bases and J gave up 10 bases, with 12 bases separating them. Looked up from germline, CDR1 is KGHSH and CDR2 is LQKENI. The CDR3 runs 11 residues. CDR3 sequence reads: CASLQGGEQFF. The CDR3 DNA sequence: TGTGCCAGCCTACAGGGTGGGGAGCAGTTCTTC.

The chain uses TRBV3-1 (or the pseudogene TRBV3-2) and TRBJ1-4; a possible D gene is TRBD1 (5 bases). The germline CDR1 and CDR2 sequences are LGHDT and YNNKEL (reference sequence). V gave up 8 bases and J gave up 0 bases, with 16 bases separating them. The CDR3 length is 16 residues. CDR3 bases: TGTGCCAGCCATTCGGGGGACTATGCAACTAATGAAAAACTGTTTTTT. It codes for CASHSGDYATNEKLFF.

V usage is TRBV15 and J usage is TRBJ2-4, with a tentative D call TRBD1 (5 bases). From germline, CDR1 is LNHNV and CDR2 YYDKDF (reference sequence). Trimming cost V 0 bases and J 1 base, with 13 bases left between them. This CDR3 contains 17 residues. The CDR3 nucleotides read TGTGCCACCAGCAGAGACAGGGCCAAGGTGGCCAAAAACATTCAGTACTTC. Amino acids: CATSRDRAKVAKNIQYF.

The chain carries TRBV9 and TRBJ1-1; maybe TRBD1 (6 bases). V lost 3 bases and J lost 0, with 9 bases in between. This CDR3 region has 14 residues. Germline V CDR1 and CDR2: SGDLS, YYNGEE. The CDR3 region has the DNA TGTGCCAGCAGCGCCGGACAGCTGAACACTGAAGCTTTCTTT. Residues: CASSAGQLNTEAFF. Based on the CDR3 plus reference TRBV9 and TRBJ1-1, the full variable domain is DSGVTQTPKHLITATGQRVTLRCSPRSGDLSVYWYQQSLDQGLQFLIQYYNGEERAKGNILERFSAQQFPDLHSELNLSSLELGDSALYFCASSAGQLNTEAFFGQGTRLTVV.

This clone appeared a single time. This chain connects TRBV5-1 to TRBJ2-5, with D perhaps matching TRBD1 (6 bases). The germline V gene has CDR1 SGHRS and CDR2 YFSETQ. V lost 0 bases, J lost 5 bases, and 11 bases lay in between. The CDR3 spans 14 residues. CDR3 DNA: TGCGCCAGCAGCTTGGGTACAGGGCGGGAGACCCAGTACTTC. This translates into CASSLGTGRETQYF.

The V and J genes are TRBV6-5 and TRBJ1-2; D possibly corresponds to TRBD1 (6 bases). V was pared by 7 bases and J by 8 bases, with 11 bases between. Germline loops: CDR1 MNHEY, CDR2 SVGAGI. This CDR3 has 11 residues. For the CDR3, the DNA is TGTGCCAGCAAGGGACATGGCGGCTACACCTTC. Translation: CASKGHGGYTF.

The chain uses TRBV6-5 and TRBJ1-6; the D gene is possibly TRBD1 (6 bases). Germline CDR1 is MNHEY and CDR2 is SVGAGI. This CDR3 is 13 amino acids long. The V and J ends lost 9 bases and 10 bases respectively, with 16 bases between them. CDR3 coding DNA: TGTGCCAGTTACTCAGGGGTCGGATCACCCCTCCACTTT. Encoded protein: CASYSGVGSPLHF.

The V gene is TRBV5-1, the J gene TRBJ2-1; 13 nucleotides line up with TRBD2. Germline V gene data show CDR1 as SGHRS and CDR2 as YFSETQ. The CDR3 is 16 amino acids. V lost 2 bases to trimming and J lost 3 bases; unmatched junction nucleotides: 2. CDR3 residues: CASSFGLAGDYNEQFF. DNA of the CDR3: TGCGCCAGCAGCTTCGGACTAGCGGGGGACTACAATGAGCAGTTCTTC.

This sequence joins TRBV7-2 and TRBJ1-6; TRBD1 is a possible D gene (5 bases). V shed 1 base and J shed 13 bases, with 23 bases lying between them. Germline V gene sequence: CDR1 SGHTA, CDR2 FQGNSA. The CDR3 consists of 17 residues. CDR3 coding DNA: TGTGCCAGCAGCTTAGATCGGTCGGGGGGAGTCTTATCGCCCCTCCACTTT. Translated, it gives CASSLDRSGGVLSPLHF.

The chain joins TRBV18 to TRBJ2-5, with a weak D call TRBD2 (6 bases). Germline CDR1 KGHSH, CDR2 LQKENI. The germline V and J ends were trimmed by 3 bases and 2 bases, with 13 bases remaining between them. This CDR3 has 15 amino acids. CDR3 protein: CASSPTGLPQETQYF. The CDR3 DNA is TGTGCCAGCTCACCTACGGGACTTCCACAAGAGACCCAGTACTTC. Looking up the rest from reference TRBV18 and TRBJ2-5 gives the full variable domain: NAGVMQNPRHLVRRRGQEARLRCSPMKGHSHVYWYRQLPEEGLKFMVYLQKENIIDESGMPKERFSAEFPKEGPSILRIQQVVRGDSAAYFCASSPTGLPQETQYFGPGTRLLVL.

The gene calls are TRBV9 and TRBJ2-5, with 12 bases aligning to TRBD1. The CDR3 has 16 amino acids. J was trimmed by 6 bases and V by 3 bases; bases with no gene match: 9. The germline CDR1 and CDR2 sequences are SGDLS and YYNGEE. Written as DNA, the CDR3 is TGTGCCAGCAGCGAGGGGGGACAGGGGGCGGAAAAGACCCAGTACTTC. Translated, it gives CASSEGGQGAEKTQYF. Full variable domain (missing parts from reference TRBV9 and TRBJ2-5): DSGVTQTPKHLITATGQRVTLRCSPRSGDLSVYWYQQSLDQGLQFLIQYYNGEERAKGNILERFSAQQFPDLHSELNLSSLELGDSALYFCASSEGGQGAEKTQYFGPGTRLLVL.

The chain employs TRBV7-2 and TRBJ2-5; D gene uncertain. The V end lost 4 bases, the J end lost 7 bases, and 7 bases lay between the germline ends. The germline CDR1 and CDR2 sequences are SGHTA and FQGNSA. The CDR3 is made up of 11 amino acids. CDR3 nucleotides: TGTGCCAGCAGCTACCCGGGGACCCAGTACTTC. It yields the protein CASSYPGTQYF. The complete variable domain, with remaining parts taken from reference TRBV7-2 and TRBJ2-5, reads GAGVSQSPSNKVTEKGKDVELRCDPISGHTALYWYRQSLGQGLEFLIYFQGNSAPDKSGLPSDRFSAERTGGSVSTLTIQRTQQEDSAVYLCASSYPGTQYFGPGTRLLVL.

J is TRBJ2-7 and V is TRBV6-6, with a possible D match to TRBD1 (5 bases). V was cut by 2 bases and J by 2 bases, with 10 bases left in between. Germline CDR1 and CDR2: MNHNY and SVGAGI (reference sequence). The CDR3 loop spans 14 amino acids. The CDR3 nucleotides read TGTGCCAGCAGTTACGCAGGGATTGCCTACGAGCAGTACTTC. Translated, it gives CASSYAGIAYEQYF.

The CDR3 DNA sequence: TGTGCCAGCAGTTTAGGACAGGGGTATAATTCACCCCTCCACTTT. Protein sequence: CASSLGQGYNSPLHF. V gene TRBV27 combines with J gene TRBJ1-6; 9 bases are a match to TRBD1. Germline CDR1 reads MNHEY; CDR2 reads SMNVEV (reference sequence). The CDR3 is 15 amino acids. The V and J ends lost 2 bases and 4 bases, in that order; junction bases with no gene match: 0.

The rearrangement links TRBV10-3 to TRBJ1-1, with TRBD1 as a possible D gene (6 bases). V was shortened by 7 bases and J by 0 bases, with 9 bases between the two germline ends. CDR3 length equals 13 residues. CDR1 and CDR2 from the germline V gene are ENHRY and SYGVKD. CDR3 amino acids: CAITPGVNTEAFF. The CDR3 nucleotides read TGTGCCATCACTCCAGGGGTGAACACTGAAGCTTTCTTT.

The chain employs TRBV7-9 and TRBJ2-7, with TRBD2 matching 7 bases. CDR1 is SEHNR, CDR2 FQNEAQ, per germline (reference sequence). J lost 6 bases, V lost 5 bases, and 13 bases had no gene match. This CDR3 spans 15 amino acids. The CDR3 loop is CASSLGGGSPGEQYF. The CDR3 DNA follows: TGTGCCAGCAGCCTGGGGGGAGGGTCCCCCGGCGAGCAGTACTTC.

The chain is built from TRBV6-5 and TRBJ2-3; D perhaps matches TRBD1 (6 bases). From germline, CDR1 is MNHEY and CDR2 SVGAGI. The V end was cut by 5 bases, the J end by 1 base, with 10 bases between. The CDR3 runs 14 residues. CDR3 loop: CASSTGMGTDTQYF. In nucleotides, the CDR3 is TGTGCCAGCAGTACAGGGATGGGCACAGATACGCAGTATTTT.

This clone was picked up a small number of times. This rearrangement joins TRBV12-3 or TRBV12-4 to TRBJ2-7; TRBD1 is a possible D gene (6 bases). This CDR3 is 13 amino acids long. Trimming took 3 bases from V and 2 from J, leaving 8 bases between them. In nucleotides, the CDR3 is TGTGCCAGCAGTTTGACAGGTACCTACGAGCAGTACTTC. It is translated as CASSLTGTYEQYF.

Notes on this clone: The junction shows a germline mismatch at one end, possibly a read error. V gene TRBV6-6 combines with J gene TRBJ2-1; 7 bases are shared with TRBD1. The germline V gene has CDR1 MNHNY and CDR2 SVGAGI (reference sequence). This CDR3 is built from 15 residues. In DNA, the CDR3 is TGTGCCAGCAGCGCGGACAGGAGCTCCTACGATGAGCAGTTCTTC. This encodes CASSADRSSYDEQFF.

The rearrangement joins TRBV28 to TRBJ2-7, with D perhaps matching TRBD2 (6 bases). Trimming removed 6 bases at V and 1 base at J, with 16 bases between. The V gene's germline CDR1 is MDHEN and CDR2 SYDVKM. CDR3 length equals 15 residues. CDR3 sequence reads: CASSSTGAGSYEQYF. CDR3 coding DNA: TGTGCCAGCAGCTCCACTGGGGCGGGATCCTACGAGCAGTACTTC.

The genes are TRBV10-3 and TRBJ1-2, with D uncertain. The V end was cut by 4 bases, the J end by 6 bases, with 12 bases between. The CDR3 has 13 amino acids. Per germline, CDR1 ENHRY and CDR2 SYGVKD. In nucleotides, the CDR3 is TGTGCCATCAGTGCGACCGCAGCGGATGGCTACACCTTC. Translated: CAISATAADGYTF.

The CDR3 DNA follows: TGCGCCAGCAGAGAGGACAGTTCACTGAACACTGAAGCTTTCTTT. Its translation: CASREDSSLNTEAFF. V usage is TRBV10-1 and J usage is TRBJ1-1; TRBD1 is a possible D gene (6 bases). Germline V gene data show CDR1 as WNHNN and CDR2 as SYGVQD (reference sequence). This CDR3 is 15 amino acids long. The V and J ends lost 6 bases and 0 bases respectively, with 14 bases between them.

V gene TRBV3-1 (or the pseudogene TRBV3-2) combines with J gene TRBJ2-3; no clear D gene. This CDR3 is built from 15 residues. Germline values: CDR1 LGHDT, CDR2 YNNKEL (reference sequence). The V end was cut by 1 base, the J end by 2 bases, with 10 bases between. This chain's CDR3 is CASSQGIYPTDTQYF. The CDR3 nucleotides read TGTGCCAGCAGCCAAGGAATCTACCCCACAGATACGCAGTATTTT.

V is TRBV4-1 and J is TRBJ2-7; D gene ambiguous. Germline-derived CDR1 and CDR2 are MGHRA and YSYEKL. Trimming took off 4 bases at V and 3 bases at J, with 10 bases between the two ends. This CDR3 has 13 residues. The CDR3 sequence is CASSLDADYEQYF. The CDR3 DNA sequence: TGCGCCAGCAGCCTAGATGCGGACTACGAGCAGTACTTC.

This chain links TRBV18 with TRBJ1-5; tentative D call: TRBD1 (6 bases). This CDR3 has 14 residues. Deletions cut 4 bases from V and 5 bases from J, with 12 bases between. Germline assignment: CDR1 KGHSH and CDR2 LQKENI. The DNA of the CDR3 is TGTGCCAGCTCACAATCCAGGGGAGATCAGCCCCAGCATTTT. Translating gives CASSQSRGDQPQHF.